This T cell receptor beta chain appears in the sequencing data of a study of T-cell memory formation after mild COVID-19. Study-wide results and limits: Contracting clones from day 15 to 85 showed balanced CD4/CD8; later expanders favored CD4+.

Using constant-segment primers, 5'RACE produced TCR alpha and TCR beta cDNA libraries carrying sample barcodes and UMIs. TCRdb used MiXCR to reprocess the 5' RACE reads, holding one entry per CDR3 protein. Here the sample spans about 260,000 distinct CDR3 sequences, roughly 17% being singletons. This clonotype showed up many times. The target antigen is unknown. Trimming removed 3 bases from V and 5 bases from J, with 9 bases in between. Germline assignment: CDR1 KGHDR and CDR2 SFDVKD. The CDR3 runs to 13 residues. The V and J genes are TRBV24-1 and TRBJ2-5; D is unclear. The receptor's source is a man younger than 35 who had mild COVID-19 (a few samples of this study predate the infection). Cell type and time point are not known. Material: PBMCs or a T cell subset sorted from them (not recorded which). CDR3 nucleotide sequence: TGTGCCACCAGTGATGTAGGTGAGGAGACCCAGTACTTC. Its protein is CATSDVGEETQYF.